This is a list of T cell receptor beta chains from one sample in a study of T-cell reconstitution after alpha-beta-depleted transplantation in children. TCRdb itself ran the PCR reads through MiXCR, one entry per CDR3 protein. The sample holds hundreds of thousands of distinct CDR3 sequences, approximately 15% seen once. The starting material was PBMCs, mostly from graft donor cells, obtained 360 days after TCRalphabeta/CD19-depleted stem cell transplant. The receptors here all came from a male patient younger than 18 who had a stem cell transplant for acute lymphoblastic leukemia, so the T cells may come from the graft donor. The CDR3 runs from the conserved cysteine through the conserved F or W. The D gene is left open where the match is weak. Only some rows state a clone size, as once, few, many or a class for expanded clones.

J: TRBJ2-1
V: TRBV7-9
size: NA
D: NA
CDR3: CASSLTRRVIYNEQFF
DNA: TGTGCCAGCAGCTTAACCCGGCGGGTCATTTACAATGAGCAGTTCTTC

J: TRBJ1-5
V: TRBV18
size: NA
D: NA
CDR3: CASSPPGVENQPQHF
DNA: TGTGCCAGCTCACCACCAGGGGTAGAGAATCAGCCCCAGCATTTT

J: TRBJ2-3
V: TRBV12-3/TRBV12-4
size: few
D: TRBD2
CDR3: CASSLPAGGTDTQYF
DNA: TGTGCCAGCAGTTTACCGGCGGGAGGAACAGATACGCAGTATTTT

J: TRBJ1-4
V: TRBV2
size: NA
D: NA
CDR3: CASREAGHYEKLFF
DNA: TGTGCCAGCAGGGAGGCAGGGCACTATGAAAAACTGTTTTTT

J: TRBJ2-5
V: TRBV5-4
size: few
D: TRBD1
CDR3: CASFLVGTGQETQYF
DNA: TGTGCCAGCTTTCTGGTCGGGACAGGGCAAGAGACCCAGTACTTC

J: TRBJ1-5
V: TRBV7-3
size: NA
D: NA
CDR3: CASSPRHGNQPQHF
DNA: TGTGCCAGCAGCCCCAGGCATGGCAATCAGCCCCAGCATTTT

J: TRBJ1-1
V: TRBV7-8
size: few
D: NA
CDR3: CASSLGVGEGEAFF
DNA: TGTGCCAGCAGCTTAGGGGTGGGGGAGGGTGAAGCTTTCTTT

J: TRBJ2-3
V: TRBV24-1
size: NA
D: TRBD1
CDR3: CATSDSWDRSTDTQYF
DNA: TGTGCCACCAGTGATTCCTGGGACAGAAGCACAGATACGCAGTATTTT

J: TRBJ2-6
V: TRBV11-2
size: NA
D: TRBD1
CDR3: CASSLGSGGLSGANVLTF
DNA: TGTGCCAGCAGCTTAGGGTCAGGGGGCTTGTCTGGGGCCAACGTCCTGACTTTC

J: TRBJ2-1
V: TRBV15
size: few
D: TRBD1
CDR3: CATSAERDRLYNEQFF
DNA: TGTGCCACCAGCGCAGAAAGGGACAGGCTTTACAATGAGCAGTTCTTC

J: TRBJ2-1
V: TRBV20-1
size: few
D: NA
CDR3: CSAIPLSYNEQFF
DNA: TGCAGTGCTATTCCTCTCTCCTACAATGAGCAGTTCTTC

J: TRBJ1-2
V: TRBV24-1
size: NA
D: TRBD1
CDR3: CATSDLTGLDGYTF
DNA: TGTGCCACCAGTGACTTGACAGGGTTGGACGGCTACACCTTC

J: TRBJ2-1
V: TRBV5-1
size: few
D: NA
CDR3: CASSSPLPEQFF
DNA: TGCGCCAGCAGCTCGCCCCTTCCTGAGCAGTTCTTC

J: TRBJ1-6
V: TRBV7-9
size: many
D: NA
CDR3: CASSFGDPSSTLHF
DNA: TGTGCCAGCAGCTTCGGGGACCCCTCAAGTACCCTCCACTTT

J: TRBJ2-3
V: TRBV10-3
size: NA
D: NA
CDR3: CDPRGRGGTDTQYF
DNA: TGTGACCCACGAGGGAGAGGTGGCACAGATACGCAGTATTTT

J: TRBJ2-7
V: TRBV20-1
size: NA
D: NA
CDR3: CSARDFDSYSYEQYF
DNA: TGCAGTGCTAGAGATTTCGACAGCTACTCCTACGAGCAGTACTTC

J: TRBJ2-5
V: TRBV9
size: many
D: TRBD2
CDR3: CASSVVPAGEETQYF
DNA: TGTGCCAGCAGCGTAGTCCCAGCGGGAGAAGAGACCCAGTACTTC

J: TRBJ2-7
V: TRBV11-2
size: NA
D: NA
CDR3: CASSSHTGEQYF
DNA: TGTGCCAGCAGCTCACATACGGGCGAGCAGTACTTC

J: TRBJ2-2
V: TRBV7-3
size: NA
D: TRBD2
CDR3: CASSQLAGGLTGELFF
DNA: TGTGCCAGCAGCCAACTAGCGGGAGGTCTAACCGGGGAGCTGTTTTTT

J: TRBJ2-1
V: TRBV27
size: few
D: TRBD1
CDR3: CASSPLRDRGDEQFF
DNA: TGTGCCAGCAGCCCTCTCCGGGACAGGGGCGATGAGCAGTTCTTC

J: TRBJ2-3
V: TRBV5-1
size: NA
D: TRBD1
CDR3: CASSSTGATDTQYF
DNA: TGCGCCAGCTCTTCCACAGGGGCCACAGATACGCAGTATTTT

J: TRBJ2-1
V: TRBV5-6
size: few
D: TRBD2
CDR3: CAWASGSNEQFF
DNA: TGTGCGTGGGCTAGCGGGAGCAATGAGCAGTTCTTC

J: TRBJ2-7
V: TRBV7-8
size: few
D: NA
CDR3: CASSFGGIEQYF
DNA: TGTGCCAGCAGCTTCGGTGGGATCGAGCAGTACTTC

J: TRBJ2-7
V: TRBV11-2
size: NA
D: TRBD1
CDR3: CASSLGYRGRVPYEQYF
DNA: TGTGCCAGCAGCTTAGGGTACAGGGGCCGTGTGCCCTACGAGCAGTACTTC